This TCR beta chain comes out of a study of T cell changes during pregnancy in multiple sclerosis. Germline trimming cut 1 base from V and 0 bases from J; bases unmatched to any gene: 1. Germline V gene sequence: CDR1 LNHNV, CDR2 YYDKDF (reference sequence). This CDR3 is built from 16 residues. The table came from immunoSEQ multiplex PCR; TCRdb's copy has only in-frame clones and leaves some out. The repertoire consists of around 50,000 clones, with about 91% occurring once and the leading ten covering over 1%. The chain links TRBV15 to TRBJ1-3; 9 bases are a match to TRBD1. This TCR was recovered from a female donor in good health, enrolled as a control in a pregnancy study. Here the sequenced sample was peripheral blood, taken after pregnancy. CDR3 DNA sequence: TGTGCCACCAGCAGAGGACAGGGGGACTCTGGAAACACCATATATTTT. It encodes CATSRGQGDSGNTIYF.